This TCR beta chain was documented in a study of radiotherapy plus CTLA-4 blockade in lung cancer. At the level of the study: Of the patients, around 17% showed objective responses and more than 30% attained disease control.

Method: immunoSEQ multiplex PCR; TCRdb's copy keeps in-frame clones and lacks some. Of some 94,000 clones listed, approximately 80% are singletons. This clone appeared a few times. Ipilimumab-mediated CTLA-4 blockade plus focal radiation was given to patients having chemo-refractory metastatic non-small-cell lung cancer. The germline V gene has CDR1 MGHRA and CDR2 YSYEKL. There are 14 residues in the CDR3. The V gene end was trimmed by 4 bases and the J gene end by 3 bases; junction bases not matched to a gene: 5. The rearrangement uses TRBV4-1 and TRBJ1-1, with TRBD1 identical over 7 bases. The receptor comes from a human donor with non-small cell lung cancer that progressed on radiotherapy plus ipilimumab. The source was peripheral blood, collected from a patient treated with radiotherapy plus ipilimumab. CDR3 loop: CASSPFTGDTEAFF. The CDR3, as DNA: TGCGCCAGCAGCCCCTTTACAGGGGACACTGAAGCTTTCTTT.